The clone carrying this T cell receptor (beta chain) was picked up many times. The antigen is not known. This sample was included in a study of early T cells in non-severe SARS-CoV-2 infection. Study background: It was bulk RNA from unsorted whole blood that was sequenced, and the chains were unpaired. Regarding the study as a whole: Private and CD4 specificities were missed by VDJdb matching, skewed to anti-spike CD8.

Unique molecular identifiers were affixed to single, distinct cDNA molecules. TCRdb analysed the 5' RACE reads with MiXCR anew, one entry per CDR3 protein. The data contain just over 60,000 distinct CDR3 sequences, 8.5% to 9.5% of them singletons. The CDR3 is made up of 16 amino acids. The J segment lost 4 bases and the V segment lost 3 bases, leaving 11 bases of the junction unmatched. The V gene's germline CDR1 is MNHNS and CDR2 SASEGT. The gene calls are TRBV6-1 and TRBJ1-2; 7 nucleotides line up with TRBD1. The clonotype was recovered from an adult who was a healthcare worker with PCR-confirmed SARS-CoV-2 infection or an uninfected control (not recorded which). Sequenced input: whole blood. The CDR3 DNA reads TGTGCCAGCAGTGATAGAGGACAGGCGGACTCCTATGGCTACACCTTC. It is translated as CASSDRGQADSYGYTF.